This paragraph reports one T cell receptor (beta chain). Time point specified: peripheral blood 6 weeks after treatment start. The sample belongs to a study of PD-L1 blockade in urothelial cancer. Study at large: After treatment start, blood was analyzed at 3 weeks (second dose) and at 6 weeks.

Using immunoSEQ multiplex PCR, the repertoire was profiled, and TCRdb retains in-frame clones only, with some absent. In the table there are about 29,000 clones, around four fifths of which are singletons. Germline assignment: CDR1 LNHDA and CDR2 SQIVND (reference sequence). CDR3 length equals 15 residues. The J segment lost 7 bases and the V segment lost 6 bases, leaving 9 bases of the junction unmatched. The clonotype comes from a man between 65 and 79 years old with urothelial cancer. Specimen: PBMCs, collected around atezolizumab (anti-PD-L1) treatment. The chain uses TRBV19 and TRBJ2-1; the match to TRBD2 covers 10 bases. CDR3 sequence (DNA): TGTGCCAGTAGCGATAGCGGGGGGAAAGTGAATGAGCAGTTCTTC. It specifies CASSDSGGKVNEQFF.